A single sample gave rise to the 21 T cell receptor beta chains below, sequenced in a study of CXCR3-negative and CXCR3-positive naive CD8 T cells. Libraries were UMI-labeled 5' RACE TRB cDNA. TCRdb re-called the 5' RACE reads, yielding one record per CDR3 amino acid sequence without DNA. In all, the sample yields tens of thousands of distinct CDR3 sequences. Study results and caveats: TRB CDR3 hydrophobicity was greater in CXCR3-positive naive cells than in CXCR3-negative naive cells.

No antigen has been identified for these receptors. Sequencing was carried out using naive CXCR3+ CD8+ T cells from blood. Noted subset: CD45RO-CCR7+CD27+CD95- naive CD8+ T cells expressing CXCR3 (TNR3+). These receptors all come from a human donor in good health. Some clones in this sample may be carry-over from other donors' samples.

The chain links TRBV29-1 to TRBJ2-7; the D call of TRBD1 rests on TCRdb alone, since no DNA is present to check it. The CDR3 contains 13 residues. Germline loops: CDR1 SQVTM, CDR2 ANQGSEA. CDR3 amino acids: CSVQGVMSYEQYF.

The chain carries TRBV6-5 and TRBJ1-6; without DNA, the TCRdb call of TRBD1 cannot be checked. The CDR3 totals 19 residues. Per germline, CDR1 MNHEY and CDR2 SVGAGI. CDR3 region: CASSYSRPEGAFGNSPLHF.

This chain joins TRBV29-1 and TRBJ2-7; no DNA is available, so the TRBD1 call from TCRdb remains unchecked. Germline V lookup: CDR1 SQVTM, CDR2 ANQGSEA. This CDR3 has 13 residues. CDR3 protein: CSGLTGKAYEQYF.

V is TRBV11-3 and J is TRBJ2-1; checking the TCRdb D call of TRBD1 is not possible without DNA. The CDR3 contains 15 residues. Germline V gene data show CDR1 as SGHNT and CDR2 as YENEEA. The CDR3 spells CACSTTHPRKDEQFF.

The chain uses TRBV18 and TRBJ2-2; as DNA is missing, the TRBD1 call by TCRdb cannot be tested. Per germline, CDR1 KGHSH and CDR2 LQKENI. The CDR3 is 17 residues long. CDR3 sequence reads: CASSPPYAGTNTGELFF.

The CDR3 loop reads CASSQSGRYYNEQFF. The chain recombines TRBV14 with TRBJ2-1; the TRBD1 assignment by TCRdb is unverifiable without DNA. The CDR3 extends over 15 amino acids. The germline gives CDR1 SGHDN, CDR2 FVKESK.

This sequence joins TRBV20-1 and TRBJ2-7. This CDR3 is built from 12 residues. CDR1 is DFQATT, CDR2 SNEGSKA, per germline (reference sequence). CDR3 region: CSARSAGYEQYF.

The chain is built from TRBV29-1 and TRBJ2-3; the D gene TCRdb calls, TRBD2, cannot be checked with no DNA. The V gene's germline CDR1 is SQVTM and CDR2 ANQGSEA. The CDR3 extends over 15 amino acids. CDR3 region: CSVDGLAGVVDTQYF.

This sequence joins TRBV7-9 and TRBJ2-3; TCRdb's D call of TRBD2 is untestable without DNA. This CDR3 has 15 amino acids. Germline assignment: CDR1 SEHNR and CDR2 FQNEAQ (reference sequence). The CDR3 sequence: CASSPTAGDPSTQYF. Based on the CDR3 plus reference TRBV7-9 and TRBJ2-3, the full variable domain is DTGVSQNPRHKITKRGQNVTFRCDPISEHNRLYWYRQTLGQGPEFLTYFQNEAQLEKSRLLSDRFSAERPKGSFSTLEIQRTEQGDSAMYLCASSPTAGDPSTQYFGPGTRLTVL.

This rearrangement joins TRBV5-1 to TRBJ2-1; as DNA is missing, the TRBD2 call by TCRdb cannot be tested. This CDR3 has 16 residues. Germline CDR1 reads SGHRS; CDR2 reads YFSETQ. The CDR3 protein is CASSPSRPGTYNEQFF.

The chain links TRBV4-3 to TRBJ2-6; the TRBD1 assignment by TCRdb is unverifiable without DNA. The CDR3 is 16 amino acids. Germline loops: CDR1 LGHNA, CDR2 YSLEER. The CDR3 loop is CASSQSTGSGANVLTF.

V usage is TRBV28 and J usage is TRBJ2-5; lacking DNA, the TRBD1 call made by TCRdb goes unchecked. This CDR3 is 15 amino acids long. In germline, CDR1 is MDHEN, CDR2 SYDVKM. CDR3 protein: CASSLIETGAETQYF. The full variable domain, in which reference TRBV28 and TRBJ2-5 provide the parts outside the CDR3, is DVKVTQSSRYLVKRTGEKVFLECVQDMDHENMFWYRQDPGLGLRLIYFSYDVKMKEKGDIPEGYSVSREKKERFSLILESASTNQTSMYLCASSLIETGAETQYFGPGTRLLVL.

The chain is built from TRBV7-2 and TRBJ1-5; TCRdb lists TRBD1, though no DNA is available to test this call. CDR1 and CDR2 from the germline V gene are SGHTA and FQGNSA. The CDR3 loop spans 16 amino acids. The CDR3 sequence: CASSLFETGVGQPQHF.

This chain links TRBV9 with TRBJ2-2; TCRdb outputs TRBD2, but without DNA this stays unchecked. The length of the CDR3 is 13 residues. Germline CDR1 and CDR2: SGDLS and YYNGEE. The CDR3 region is CASSFGTSGELFF. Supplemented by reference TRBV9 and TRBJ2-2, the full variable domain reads DSGVTQTPKHLITATGQRVTLRCSPRSGDLSVYWYQQSLDQGLQFLIQYYNGEERAKGNILERFSAQQFPDLHSELNLSSLELGDSALYFCASSFGTSGELFFGEGSRLTVL.

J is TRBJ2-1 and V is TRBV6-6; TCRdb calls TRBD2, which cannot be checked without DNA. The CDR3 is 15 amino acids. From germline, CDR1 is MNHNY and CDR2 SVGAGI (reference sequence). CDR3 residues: CASVLSGGVYNEQFF.

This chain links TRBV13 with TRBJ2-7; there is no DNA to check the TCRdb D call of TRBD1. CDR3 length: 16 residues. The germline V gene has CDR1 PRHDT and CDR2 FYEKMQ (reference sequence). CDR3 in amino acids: CASSFIGGGISYEQYF.

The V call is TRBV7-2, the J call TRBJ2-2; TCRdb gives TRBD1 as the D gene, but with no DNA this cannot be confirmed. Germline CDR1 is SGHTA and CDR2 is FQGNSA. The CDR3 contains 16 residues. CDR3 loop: CASSYGTGLDTGELFF.

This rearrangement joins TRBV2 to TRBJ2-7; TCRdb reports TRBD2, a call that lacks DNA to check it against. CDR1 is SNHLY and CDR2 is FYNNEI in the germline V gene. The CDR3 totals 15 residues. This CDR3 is CASSKGLAGDHEQYF.

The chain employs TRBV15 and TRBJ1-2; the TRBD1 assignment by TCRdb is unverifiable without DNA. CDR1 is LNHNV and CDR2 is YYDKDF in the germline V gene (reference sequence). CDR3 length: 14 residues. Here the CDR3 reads CATSGEQGARGYTF.

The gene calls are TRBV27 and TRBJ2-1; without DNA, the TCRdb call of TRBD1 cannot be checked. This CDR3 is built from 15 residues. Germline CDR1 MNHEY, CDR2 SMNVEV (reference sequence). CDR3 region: CASSKGQRAYNEQFF.

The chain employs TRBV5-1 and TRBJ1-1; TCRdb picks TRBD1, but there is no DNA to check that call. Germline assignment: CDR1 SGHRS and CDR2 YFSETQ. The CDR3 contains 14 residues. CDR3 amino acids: CASTRRGANTEAFF.